This TCR beta chain was found in a study of PD-1 blockade in mismatch repair-deficient tumors. Time point described: roughly ten-day in vitro stimulation with candidate neoantigen peptide 6. The TCR-sequenced patients were three responders to pembrolizumab. A roughly 11-day in vitro culture was run per each of several reactive peptides. The CDR3 consists of 12 residues. The method was immunoSEQ multiplex PCR; TCRdb's version includes in-frame clones alone and lacks a portion of them. The data contain approximately 15,000 clones, about 88% of them singletons. On this clone: The antigen remains unidentified.

The source of this sequence is an adult with mismatch repair-deficient cancer. The specimen comprised cells cultured in vitro, sampled from a patient treated with pembrolizumab. The chain employs TRBV21-1 and TRBJ2-7; no DNA check was done on the table's D call, TRBD2. TRBV21-1 is a listed pseudogene. The CDR3 is CASSKRTYEQYF. The CDR3 bases are TGTGCCAGCAGCAAGAGGACCTACGAGCAGTACTTC.